The 21 T cell receptor beta chains below were found in one sample sequenced in a study of T cell clonality in common variable immunodeficiency (dated by TCRdb to about 2015). The protocol used for the library was the immunoSEQ multiplex PCR assay. TCRdb stores this immuneACCESS table with in-frame sequences only. Part of the clones is absent; in the studies checked, under half of the shortfall reflects unresolved V genes, and no reason is known for the rest. For this sample the table reports about 40,000 clones, with no clone seen just once. Roughly 2.8% of the sample lies in the top ten. Sequences were obtained from peripheral blood mononuclear cells. Every receptor here comes from a person aged 18-70 years in good health.

This clone showed up many times. The CDR3 end is not reached by the read, which stops 3 residues before it; the germline J gene fills it in. The chain is built from TRBV20-1 and TRBJ2-3; 7 bases are a match to TRBD2. The J segment lost 2 bases and the V segment lost 6 bases, leaving 8 bases of the junction unmatched. Germline loops: CDR1 DFQATT, CDR2 SNEGSKA (reference sequence). CDR3 length: 14 residues. The sequenced CDR3 bases are TGCAGTGCCCTCGGGGGAGGGGTCACAGATACG. Translation: CSALGGGVTDT. The complete CDR3 sequence is CSALGGGVTDTQYF.

Judged by abundance, this clone is medium-sized. The read finishes 3 residues shy of the CDR3 end, and the germline J gene is used to complete it. This chain uses TRBV13 with TRBJ2-3, with TRBD1 as a possible D gene (5 bases). CDR3 length equals 15 residues. Germline-derived CDR1 and CDR2 are PRHDT and FYEKMQ (reference sequence). The V end was cut by 3 bases, the J end by 1 base, with 11 bases between. CDR3 region: CASSFRGGGTDTQYF. The DNA read from the CDR3 is TGTGCCAGCAGCTTTAGGGGTGGAGGCACAGATACG.

This clone showed up many times. The read terminates 3 residues ahead of where the CDR3 ends, so the germline J gene completes it. The rearrangement joins TRBV7-9 to TRBJ2-5; tentative D call: TRBD2 (6 bases). The germline V gene has CDR1 SEHNR and CDR2 FQNEAQ (reference sequence). The CDR3 runs to 14 residues. Trimming took off 6 bases at V and 0 bases at J, with 11 bases between the two ends. The sequenced part of the CDR3 DNA is TGTGCCAGCAGTTACGGGACTCACCAAGAGACC. Residues: CASSYGTHQET. The full CDR3 is CASSYGTHQETQYF.

Ten or more counts support this clone. The sequence runs out 3 residues before the end of the CDR3; the remainder is reconstructed from the germline J gene. V usage is TRBV7-6 and J usage is TRBJ2-2; D is unclear. Germline-derived CDR1 and CDR2 are SGHVS and FNYEAQ. V shed 5 bases and J shed 2 bases, with 12 bases lying between them. The length of the CDR3 is 15 residues. The CDR3 bases that were read are TGTGCCAGCAGCCTCAGACTTGATAACACCGGGGAG. Encoded protein: CASSLRLDNTGE. The entire CDR3 protein reads CASSLRLDNTGELFF.

At least ten counts were recorded for this clone. With the read ending 3 residues before the CDR3 end, the germline J gene is used to fill in that end. The chain has TRBV14 and TRBJ2-5; possible D gene TRBD1, 6 bases. Germline CDR1 SGHDN, CDR2 FVKESK. The CDR3 is made up of 15 amino acids. Trimming took 4 bases from V and 2 from J, leaving 14 bases between them. The CDR3 region is CASSPPDSVQETQYF. The covered CDR3 bases are TGTGCCAGCAGCCCCCCGGACAGTGTACAAGAGACC.

This clone came up many times. The read is 3 residues too short to cover the CDR3 end, so that end is filled in from the germline J gene. The rearrangement joins TRBV2 to TRBJ2-7; D not certain. This CDR3 contains 14 residues. Germline CDR1 and CDR2: SNHLY and FYNNEI. V was cut by 3 bases and J by 5 bases, with 14 bases left in between. CDR3 residues: CASSDFGLGDEQYF. The sequenced CDR3 bases are TGTGCCAGCAGTGACTTCGGGTTAGGTGACGAG.

This clone was recorded at least ten times. The CDR3 end falls 3 residues outside the read, so it is completed with the germline J gene. The V call is TRBV19, the J call TRBJ2-7; D might be TRBD2 (5 bases). This CDR3 has 13 amino acids. Trimming stripped 6 bases from V and 4 bases from J, with 13 bases between. Looked up from germline, CDR1 is LNHDA and CDR2 is SQIVND (reference sequence). This CDR3 is CASSPPSGYEQYF. The sequenced part of the CDR3 DNA is TGTGCCAGTAGCCCGCCGAGCGGATACGAG.

This clone was counted many times. The read falls 3 residues short of the CDR3 end, and the missing part is taken from the germline J gene. The chain links TRBV2 to TRBJ1-1; TRBD1 aligns across 8 bases. The CDR3 runs to 16 residues. Trimming at V came to 6 bases and at J to 4 bases, leaving 13 bases not matched to a gene. Germline V lookup: CDR1 SNHLY, CDR2 FYNNEI. The CDR3 sequence is CASSDHLGQGFTEAFF. The covered CDR3 bases are TGTGCCAGCAGCGACCATTTAGGACAGGGCTTCACTGAA. Complete variable domain (other parts from reference TRBV2 and TRBJ1-1): EPEVTQTPSHQVTQMGQEVILRCVPISNHLYFYWYRQILGQKVEFLVSFYNNEISEKSEIFDDQFSVERPDGSNFTLKIRSTKLEDSAMYFCASSDHLGQGFTEAFFGQGTRLTVV.

This clone was observed at least ten times. The read comes to an end 3 residues before the CDR3 does, leaving the germline J gene to fill in the end. The chain uses TRBV2 and TRBJ2-3; 8 bases line up with TRBD1. The germline V gene encodes CDR1 SNHLY and CDR2 FYNNEI. The CDR3 has 15 residues. The J segment lost 0 bases and the V segment lost 5 bases, leaving 4 bases of the junction unmatched. CDR3 bases read: TGTGCCAGCAGTAGACAGGGGACTAGCACAGATACG. Encoded protein: CASSRQGTSTDT. The full CDR3 protein is CASSRQGTSTDTQYF.

This clone was seen ten or more times. The read terminates 3 residues ahead of where the CDR3 ends, so the germline J gene completes it. The chain couples TRBV5-1 to TRBJ2-1; TRBD1 aligns across 9 bases. The CDR3 is made up of 15 amino acids. V gave up 3 bases and J gave up 5 bases; unmatched junction bases: 6. Germline CDR1 and CDR2: SGHRS and YFSETQ. This CDR3 reads CASSWAGQGHNEQFF. The covered CDR3 bases are TGCGCCAGCAGCTGGGCGGGACAGGGACACAATGAG.

As to this clone: The read stops 3 residues short of the end of the CDR3; the missing end is completed from the germline J gene. The V and J genes are TRBV29-1 and TRBJ1-2; D may be TRBD1 (5 bases). The CDR3 has 12 amino acids. Germline lookup yields CDR1 SQVTM and CDR2 ANQGSEA. Trimming stripped 3 bases from V and 7 bases from J, with 12 bases between. This CDR3 is CSVDTGLGGYTF. The CDR3 bases that were read are TGCAGCGTTGATACAGGTTTGGGTGGC. The full variable domain, its missing parts supplied by reference TRBV29-1 and TRBJ1-2, is SAVISQKPSRDICQRGTSLTIQCQVDSQVTMMFWYRQQPGQSLTLIATANQGSEATYESGFVIDKFPISRPNLTFSTLTVSNMSPEDSSIYLCSVDTGLGGYTFGSGTRLTVV.

As to this clone: The CDR3 extends 3 residues past the end of the read, so its final part is completed from the germline J gene. The V call is TRBV7-6, the J call TRBJ2-4, with 7 bases matching TRBD2. V shed 1 base, J shed 6 bases, and the junction held 12 bases outside the gene matches. CDR3 size: 17 residues. CDR1 SGHVS and CDR2 FNYEAQ come from the germline V gene. The sequenced part of the CDR3 DNA is TGTGCCAGCAGCTTAGGCGGTACCGGGGGGAGGGGAAACATT. Translating it yields CASSLGGTGGRGNI. The full CDR3 protein is CASSLGGTGGRGNIQYF.

The table lists this clone with many counts. The read gets to within 3 residues of the CDR3 end, and the germline J gene fills in the rest. The chain couples TRBV6-2 or TRBV6-3 to TRBJ2-5; 11 bases fit TRBD2. Germline CDR1 is MNHEY and CDR2 is SVGEGT. CDR3 length equals 15 residues. Losses at the gene ends were 6 bases for V and 2 bases for J; bases not matched to a gene: 5. CDR3 protein: CASSRRLAGQETQYF. The CDR3 bases that were read are TGTGCCAGCAGCCGAAGACTAGCGGGGCAAGAGACC.

This clone occurred many times. The CDR3 end is not reached by the read, which stops 3 residues before it; the germline J gene fills it in. The chain has TRBV6-2 or TRBV6-3 and TRBJ2-7, with TRBD1 identical over 7 bases. With V trimmed by 0 bases and J by 5 bases, 7 bases remained unmatched. Per the germline V gene, CDR1 is MNHEY and CDR2 is SVGEGT. This CDR3 has 15 amino acids. Incomplete CDR3 DNA: TGTGCCAGCAGTTACTCCCAGGGGGATCTGAACGAG. Translating gives CASSYSQGDLNE. In full, the CDR3 reads CASSYSQGDLNEQYF.

This clone was seen repeatedly, ten times or more. The CDR3 end falls 3 residues outside the read, so it is completed with the germline J gene. J is TRBJ2-7 and V is TRBV19, with D possibly matching TRBD1 (5 bases). V lost 3 bases to trimming and J lost 1 base, with 22 bases between them. Germline CDR1 and CDR2: LNHDA and SQIVND (reference sequence). The CDR3 runs to 18 residues. The part of the CDR3 DNA that was read is TGTGCCAGTAGTATCCCAAGGACACAGATATCATCTTCCTACGAG. Its translation is CASSIPRTQISSSYE. In full, the CDR3 reads CASSIPRTQISSSYEQYF.

Ten or more counts support this clone. From the germline J gene comes the end of the CDR3, since the read stops 3 residues before it. This chain joins TRBV18 and TRBJ1-1; 8 nucleotides agree with TRBD1. CDR3 length equals 13 residues. The germline gives CDR1 KGHSH, CDR2 LQKENI. Unmatched junction bases numbered 5, after V lost 7 bases and J lost 4 bases. CDR3 in amino acids: CASYTTGGTEAFF. The covered CDR3 bases are TGTGCCAGCTATACAACAGGGGGCACTGAA.

In its sample, this clone was seen many times. The CDR3 sequence is CASSQRDEAISGTQYF. The CDR3 DNA, read in part, is TGTGCCAGCAGCCAGCGGGATGAGGCAATTAGCGGTACG. The chain recombines TRBV4-2 with TRBJ2-3; the D gene is possibly TRBD2 (6 bases). Read sequence stops 3 residues before the CDR3 end, and the germline J gene provides the missing end. Germline CDR1 reads LGHNA; CDR2 reads YNFKEQ. CDR3 length equals 16 residues. Trimming cost V 3 bases and J 8 bases, with 21 bases left between them.

Turning to this clone: The read stops 3 residues short of the end of the CDR3; the missing end is completed from the germline J gene. V and J are TRBV7-9 and TRBJ1-2, with 8 bases matching TRBD1. CDR1 and CDR2 from the germline V gene are SEHNR and FQNEAQ (reference sequence). The CDR3 is 15 residues long. The sequenced CDR3 bases are TGTGCCAGCAGCTTATCAGGACAGGGAGCCTACGAC. It is translated as CASSLSGQGAYD. The whole CDR3 region reads CASSLSGQGAYDYTF. Together with reference TRBV7-9 and TRBJ1-2, the CDR3 gives the full variable domain: DTGVSQNPRHKITKRGQNVTFRCDPISEHNRLYWYRQTLGQGPEFLTYFQNEAQLEKSRLLSDRFSAERPKGSFSTLEIQRTEQGDSAMYLCASSLSGQGAYDYTFGSGTRLTVV.

This clone has ten or more counts. From the germline J gene comes the end of the CDR3, since the read stops 3 residues before it. This rearrangement joins TRBV12-3 or TRBV12-4 to TRBJ2-2, with TRBD1 as a possible D gene (6 bases). This CDR3 contains 15 residues. Trimming took off 8 bases at V and 0 bases at J, with 13 bases between the two ends. The CDR3 sequence is CASRSQGSNTGELFF. CDR3 bases read: TGTGCCAGCCGGTCCCAGGGGTCGAACACCGGGGAG.

This clone was counted many times. The sequenced fragment ends 3 residues before the CDR3 boundary, so the rest is inferred from the germline J gene. The chain carries TRBV6-9 and TRBJ1-3; the D is unclear. V shed 7 bases and J shed 0 bases, with 19 bases lying between them. Per the germline V gene, CDR1 is MNHGY and CDR2 is SVAAGI. The CDR3 covers 17 residues. The CDR3 region is CASNLVGLQRSGNTIYF. Partial CDR3 DNA: TGTGCCAGCAACTTAGTCGGTCTTCAACGCTCTGGAAACACC.

This clone was detected many times. The sequenced CDR3 bases are TGTGCCAGCAGTGAGTGGGACAGGGCGGACACC. This encodes CASSEWDRADT. In full, the CDR3 is CASSEWDRADTIYF. This rearrangement joins TRBV6-1 to TRBJ1-3; TRBD1 agrees at 9 bases. The read comes to an end 3 residues before the CDR3 does, leaving the germline J gene to fill in the end. Germline CDR1 and CDR2: MNHNS and SASEGT. Unmatched junction bases numbered 5, after V lost 3 bases and J lost 8 bases. This CDR3 region has 14 residues.